This section outlines one TCR beta chain sequence together with its context. The antigen is not known. One end of the junction does not line up with germline, which may come from a read error. This sample was included in a study of neurological immune-mediated disorders. Study-wide results and limits: None of the CDR3 amino acid sequences found in expanded clones was shared across subjects. This suggests that the TCR-beta repertoires were private in all groups. HTLV-1-associated myelopathy had the most TCR clonal expansion, whereas multiple sclerosis had the least (lower than in healthy controls).

Over 180 million TCR-beta sequences from 15-18 subjects were obtained in each sequencing run. One entry per CDR3 protein results from TCRdb running MiXCR on the 5' RACE reads. The data show some 66,000 distinct CDR3 sequences, 4.5% to 5.5% seen once. CDR1 and CDR2 (germline): DFQATT, SNEGSKA (reference sequence). This CDR3 region has 13 residues. J is TRBJ1-2 and V is TRBV20-1; D is ambiguous. Source material: PBMCs. This clonotype originated in a man younger than 40 with multiple sclerosis. The CDR3 is CSAREGQLFLPVF. As DNA, the CDR3 is TGCAGTGCTAGGGAGGGCCAACTATTCCTACCGGTCTTC.